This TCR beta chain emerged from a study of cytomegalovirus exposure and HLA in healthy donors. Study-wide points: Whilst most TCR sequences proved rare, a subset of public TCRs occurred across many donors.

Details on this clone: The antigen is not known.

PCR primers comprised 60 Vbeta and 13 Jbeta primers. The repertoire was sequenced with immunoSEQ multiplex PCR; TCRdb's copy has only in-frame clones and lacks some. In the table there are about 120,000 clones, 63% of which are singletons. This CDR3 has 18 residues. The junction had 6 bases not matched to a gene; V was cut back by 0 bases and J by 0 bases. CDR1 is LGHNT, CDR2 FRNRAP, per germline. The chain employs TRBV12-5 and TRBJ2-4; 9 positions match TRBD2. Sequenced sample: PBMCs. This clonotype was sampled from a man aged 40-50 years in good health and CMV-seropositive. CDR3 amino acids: CASGLVSLAGPAKNIQYF. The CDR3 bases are TGTGCTAGTGGTTTGGTAAGCCTAGCGGGGCCAGCCAAAAACATTCAGTACTTC. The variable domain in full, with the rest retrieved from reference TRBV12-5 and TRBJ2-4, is DARVTQTPRHKVTEMGQEVTMRCQPILGHNTVFWYRQTMMQGLELLAYFRNRAPLDDSGMPKDRFSAEMPDATLATLKIQPSEPRDSAVYFCASGLVSLAGPAKNIQYFGAGTRLSVL.